This is a list of T cell receptor beta chains from one sample in a study of blood T cell repertoires in COVID-19. Sequencing was performed with immunoSEQ multiplex PCR; in TCRdb, only in-frame clones are kept and a portion is missing. The table records roughly 200,000 clones, around nine tenths of them present only once. Sequencing was done on a sample of peripheral blood. These receptors were obtained from a woman aged 18-30 years who had recovered from COVID-19. Both conserved end residues are part of each CDR3. A D gene is named only where the DNA matches it firmly. Only some rows state a clone size, as once, few, many or a class for expanded clones.

D | J | size | V | DNA | CDR3
TRBD1 | TRBJ1-2 | NA | TRBV5-6 | TGTGCCAGCACCGGCAGACAGGGTTATGGCTACACCTTC | CASTGRQGYGYTF
TRBD2 | TRBJ2-1 | NA | TRBV4-3 | TGCGCCAGCAGCCACCCCTCTAGCGGGAAACGAGGGGAGCAGTTCTTC | CASSHPSSGKRGEQFF
NA | TRBJ2-1 | NA | TRBV7-3 | TGTGCCAGCAGCTTACGTGCGCGGGATGAGCAGTTCTTC | CASSLRARDEQFF
TRBD2 | TRBJ2-7 | NA | TRBV7-2 | TGTGCCAGCAGCCCGAGAGGGACTAGCGGGGGTCAGTACTTC | CASSPRGTSGGQYF
TRBD1 | TRBJ1-2 | NA | TRBV27 | TGTGCCAGCAGTTTACGACAGGGGAACTATGGCTACACCTTC | CASSLRQGNYGYTF
TRBD1 | TRBJ2-1 | once | TRBV18 | TGTGCCAGCTCCCCGGGACAGGGGAGTGGTGATGAGCAGTTCTTC | CASSPGQGSGDEQFF
NA | TRBJ2-7 | NA | TRBV14 | TGTGCCAGCAGCCAGAACGGGTTCGACGAGCAGTACTTC | CASSQNGFDEQYF
TRBD2 | TRBJ2-1 | NA | TRBV27 | TGTGCCAGCAGCCCAGAGACTAGCGGGAGTTCCAATGAGCAGTTCTTC | CASSPETSGSSNEQFF
TRBD2 | TRBJ2-7 | NA | TRBV15 | TGTGCCACCAGCACCCTAGCGGGAGGTTCCTACGAGCAGTACTTC | CATSTLAGGSYEQYF
NA | TRBJ2-7 | NA | TRBV7-9 | TGTGCCAGCAGGATCCCTAGCGCTAGCTCCTACGAGCAGTACTTC | CASRIPSASSYEQYF
NA | TRBJ1-6 | NA | TRBV11-3 | TGTGCCAGCAGCTTCAGGTCCAATTCACCCCTCCACTTT | CASSFRSNSPLHF
TRBD2 | TRBJ2-2 | NA | TRBV18 | TGTGCCAGCTCACTCCAGAGGATCACCGGGACTAGCGGGAAAGGGGAGCTGTTTTTT | CASSLQRITGTSGKGELFF
NA | TRBJ2-7 | NA | TRBV5-6 | TGTGCCAGCAGCATTGGGCCTCCCCCCATTGTCTACGAGCAGTACTTC | CASSIGPPPIVYEQYF
NA | TRBJ2-1 | NA | TRBV6-2/TRBV6-3 | TGTGCCAGCAGTTACCTTACACTAGATTCGCATCAAAATGAGCAGTTCTTC | CASSYLTLDSHQNEQFF
NA | TRBJ1-3 | NA | TRBV9 | TGTGCCAGCAGCGTAGTAGGAGGTGGAAACACCATATATTTT | CASSVVGGGNTIYF
NA | TRBJ2-1 | NA | TRBV4-3 | TGCGCCAGCAGCCAAGGCCTTAAATTCGCGGATGAGCAGTTCTTC | CASSQGLKFADEQFF
NA | TRBJ1-4 | once | TRBV25-1 | TGTGCCAGCAGTGAATTGACAGAAAAACTGTTTTTT | CASSELTEKLFF
NA | TRBJ1-2 | few | TRBV11-1 | TGTGCCAGCAGCTTAGGGGGGCCTATAGTCCATGGCTACACCTTC | CASSLGGPIVHGYTF
NA | TRBJ2-3 | NA | TRBV15 | TGTGCCACCAGCCCGGGGAAAGATACGCAGTATTTT | CATSPGKDTQYF
NA | TRBJ1-4 | NA | TRBV2 | TGTGCCAGCAGTGCTAGCAGGGGCGAAAAACTGTTTTTT | CASSASRGEKLFF
NA | TRBJ2-3 | NA | TRBV5-4 | TGTGCCAGCATAAACAGGGAGTTAACAGATACGCAGTATTTT | CASINRELTDTQYF
NA | TRBJ2-2 | NA | TRBV3-1/TRBV3-2 | TGTGCCAGCAGCCAAGTGTCGACCGGGGAGCTGTTTTTT | CASSQVSTGELFF
NA | TRBJ2-1 | NA | TRBV5-4 | TGTGCCAGCAGCTTAGTTGGCGGGGCTTTAGGGAATGAGCAGTTCTTC | CASSLVGGALGNEQFF
NA | TRBJ1-1 | NA | TRBV21-1 | TGTGCCAGCAGCGGAGGGACAGGGGGCGTTCCGTTGGGATTCACTGAAGCTTTCTTT | CASSGGTGGVPLGFTEAFF
NA | TRBJ2-1 | NA | TRBV3-1/TRBV3-2 | TGTGCCAGCAGCCACCTGGAGAGGGATGAGCAGTTCTTC | CASSHLERDEQFF
NA | TRBJ2-1 | once | TRBV13 | TGTGCCAGCAGCTTAGGGTTCCGGGGTGGGCAGTTCTTC | CASSLGFRGGQFF
TRBD2 | TRBJ2-1 | NA | TRBV2 | TGTGCCAGCAGTGAAGCCACGATTTTAGCGGGAGAAAATGAGCAGTTCTTC | CASSEATILAGENEQFF
NA | TRBJ2-1 | NA | TRBV29-1 | TGCAGCGTTGGGACAGATTCATCCTACAATGAGCAGTTCTTC | CSVGTDSSYNEQFF
TRBD2 | TRBJ2-2 | NA | TRBV19 | TGTGCATCGACGAGGGAGGGTATTGCCGGGGAGCTGTTTTTT | CASTREGIAGELFF
TRBD1 | TRBJ1-2 | NA | TRBV30 | TGTGCCTGGAATAACAGGGGTGGCTACACCTTC | CAWNNRGGYTF
TRBD1 | TRBJ1-5 | NA | TRBV6-5 | TGTGCCAGCACACAGGGGGCAGGTCAGCCCCAGCATTTT | CASTQGAGQPQHF
NA | TRBJ2-1 | NA | TRBV7-9 | TGTGCCAGCAGCTCACCGACAGAGCCCTACAATGAGCAGTTCTTC | CASSSPTEPYNEQFF
NA | TRBJ2-7 | few | TRBV30 | TGTGCCTGGAGTGTAAGCGGTCCCTACGAGCAGTACTTC | CAWSVSGPYEQYF
NA | TRBJ1-2 | few | TRBV7-3 | TGTGCCAGCAGCTCGTCCAACCAGGGGAAGGGCTACACCTTC | CASSSSNQGKGYTF
TRBD2 | TRBJ2-4 | NA | TRBV24-1 | TGTGCCACCAGTGACACCGATAGGGAGGGGATTCAGTACTTC | CATSDTDREGIQYF
NA | TRBJ1-1 | NA | TRBV9 | TGTGCCAGCAGCGTAGGACCCGCGGGGAACACTGAAGCTTTCTTT | CASSVGPAGNTEAFF
NA | TRBJ2-3 | NA | TRBV5-6 | TGTGCCAGCAGCTTGGGCACCCCAGGAGATACGCAGTATTTT | CASSLGTPGDTQYF
NA | TRBJ1-1 | NA | TRBV10-2 | TGCGCCAGCAGTGAGTCTGGTCGAGGAGACACTGAAGCTTTCTTT | CASSESGRGDTEAFF
TRBD2 | TRBJ2-1 | few | TRBV9 | TGTGCCAGCAACGCCCCAGGCGGGAGTCCTCCTAATGGTGAGCAGTTCTTC | CASNAPGGSPPNGEQFF
NA | TRBJ2-5 | NA | TRBV21-1 | TGTGCCAGCAGAGGAGGGAAGACCCAGTACTTC | CASRGGKTQYF
TRBD2 | TRBJ2-3 | NA | TRBV9 | TGTGCCAGCAGCGTAGCTAGCGGGATAGGAGATACGCAGTATTTT | CASSVASGIGDTQYF
NA | TRBJ1-1 | NA | TRBV5-4 | TGTGCCAGCAGCTTGGTGGGGGCGCCAAGGACTGAAGCTTTCTTT | CASSLVGAPRTEAFF
TRBD1 | TRBJ1-4 | NA | TRBV18 | TGTGCCAGCTCACCGGGGCAGGGGGTTGAAAAACTGTTTTTT | CASSPGQGVEKLFF
NA | TRBJ1-4 | once | TRBV5-4 | TGTGCCAGCAGCCGATCCACAGGGACAACTAATGAAAAACTGTTTTTT | CASSRSTGTTNEKLFF
NA | TRBJ2-1 | NA | TRBV7-3 | TGTGCCAGCAGCCCAAGATTCGGACAGTACAATGAGCAGTTCTTC | CASSPRFGQYNEQFF
TRBD2 | TRBJ2-4 | NA | TRBV19 | TGTGCCAGTAGTATCGTAGCGGGAGGGGGAAACATTCAGTACTTC | CASSIVAGGGNIQYF
NA | TRBJ2-7 | NA | TRBV19 | TGTGCCAGTAGCCCTTCGACAGGCGGTCCCTACGAGCAGTACTTC | CASSPSTGGPYEQYF
NA | TRBJ1-2 | NA | TRBV4-3 | TGCGCCAGCAGCCCGGGTCGGTTTGGGGGCTACTATGGCTACACCTTC | CASSPGRFGGYYGYTF
NA | TRBJ1-2 | few | TRBV5-6 | TGTGCCAGCAGCCAAACGACAGGAGACAGTAACTATGGCTACACCTTC | CASSQTTGDSNYGYTF